This TCR beta chain was sequenced in a study of shared clonotypes between healthy human individuals. Study as a whole: The donor group consisted of a couple of women and three men, aged 18 to 49.

This clone has just one count. Its antigen remains unidentified. A much bigger clone sits one base away, suggesting this may be a read error. The data were produced by immunoSEQ multiplex PCR, yet TCRdb's version contains in-frame clones alone and is incomplete. Among around 1.1 million clones listed, 78% were seen once. Study-wide results and caveats: Clonotypes which were not shared had lower generation probabilities than clonotypes that all four donors shared. Clonotype sharing across a few donors was observed for 4.5% to 6.5% of naive CD4 clonotypes. Richness estimates generally favored naive over memory subsets.

This CDR3 comprises 12 residues. Looked up from germline, CDR1 is MNHNY and CDR2 is SVGAGI (reference sequence). V and J are TRBV6-6 and TRBJ1-5; no firm D call. Specimen: memory CD4+ T cells from PBMCs. The subset was: CD45RA-negative fraction. The clonotype was recovered from a man aged 18 to 29 in good health. Some clones in this sample may be carry-over from other donors' samples. CDR3 loop: CASNSPNRPQHF. The CDR3 bases are TGTGCCAGCAACAGCCCCAATCGGCCCCAGCATTTT.